This record looks at one T cell receptor (beta chain) sequence and its context. Its antigen remains undetermined. Per-nucleotide qualities are absent, and no much larger clonotype sits a single base away. These data belong to a study of shared clonotypes between healthy human individuals (dated by TCRdb to 2019 to 2021). About the study as a whole: The cohort included a few men and a couple of women between 18 and 49 years of age. Per donor, leukapheresis produced somewhere between about 0.94 and 9.5 billion PBMCs. Blood TCR repertoires of about 5 healthy adults were deeply sequenced to estimate repertoire size and the extent of clonotype sharing between individuals. For each donor, CD4 naive and CD4 memory were each given three plates, CD8 naive was given two plates, and CD8 memory was given one plate. Different laboratories and diverse techniques were used to prepare libraries and sequence TCR repertoires, to increase sequencing depth and limit assay-specific biases.

Using the deep immunoSEQ assay, multiplex PCR amplified TCR CDR3 regions from genomic DNA. Genomic DNA extracted from each cell subset was distributed evenly over all wells of several immunoSEQ 96-well plates, and each plate served as one replicate. For sorted subsets, each replicate PCR was loaded with approximately 0.2 ug genomic DNA, equivalent to approximately 33,000 T cell genomes. Purified libraries were measured with a Qubit 3.0 fluorometer, size-checked on a Bioanalyzer 2100, and measured again with the KAPA Library Quantification kit. Every immunoSEQ 96-well plate was sequenced on a dedicated single-read 150-cycle Illumina NextSeq 550 flow cell. Per the original workflow: The immunoSEQ output contained only junctional sequences without quality scores, so filtering could not match that applied to full-length reads. Sequences were annotated with PyIR, a Python wrapper for IgBLAST v1.9, and V/J genes and CDR3 were assigned using IMGT germline references. Reads with weak V/J assignments (E-value above 1e-6), missing CDR3, stop codons, out-of-frame junctions, or ambiguous translated residues were removed. V3J clonotypes were defined by identical inferred V gene, J gene, and CDR3 amino acid sequence. Percentage overlap between repertoires was calculated by dividing the number of shared unique clonotypes by the size of the smaller repertoire. RTK rarefaction, the Chao1 estimator, and Recon v2.1 estimates of unobserved clonotypes were used to assess repertoire richness. For all TCRbeta clonotypes obtained by the gDNA method from four donors, generation probabilities were computed with OLGA. TCRdb's version of the immuneACCESS table is confined to in-frame rearrangements and falls short of the full clone set. An unresolved V gene accounts for under half of the shortfall where checked; the remainder is of unknown origin. Clone size and V and J calls were adopted from that table, with D and trimming inferred from the DNA. This sample comprises some 2.1 million clones, 95% of them detected only once. 0.13% of the sample belongs to the ten largest clones.

The donors were healthy, HIV-negative adults with no recently reported acute infections or vaccinations. Every donor was a Caucasian adult residing in Nashville, Tennessee, USA. CD4+ T cells were enriched by magnetic negative selection, after which naive cells were positively selected on CD45RA and the negative fraction was taken as the memory subset. Blood was obtained by leukapheresis, after which PBMCs were separated by Ficoll-Histopaque density gradient centrifugation and cryopreserved in liquid nitrogen vapor phase. Purity and quantity of every magnetically sorted T cell population were checked by analytical flow cytometry. Genomic DNA was isolated from each sorted fraction and quantified by UV absorbance on a Nanodrop 2000c. Trimming at the junction amounts to 5 bases on V and 1 base on J, and the germline ends lie 9 bases apart. Taken from the germline V gene, the CDR1 and CDR2 loops are MNHEY and SVGAGI. From its cysteine to its phenylalanine, the CDR3 spans 14 amino acids. Only the CDR3 portion is preserved as DNA: 42 bases, with reading frame beginning at the first base.

Overall results and qualifications from the work: Clonotypes shared by all four sorted-subset donors showed higher generation probabilities than non-shared clonotypes. Sharing across a few donors was observed for approximately 4.6% of naive CD4, over 3% of naive CD8, 2% to 2.5% of memory CD4, and around 0.4% of memory CD8 clonotypes. Sampling was restricted to blood, and TCR repertoires in tissue are likely to differ from TCR repertoires in blood. Naive subsets generally had larger estimated clonotype richness than memory subsets did. Even with the large sequencing depth, rarefaction of the sorted-subset datasets indicated that sequencing was incomplete. Pairwise subsampling indicated that sequencing depth was expected to affect the degree of clonotype sharing among donors. The genetic and exposure-history diversity represented was limited by the small number of donors.

This TCR came from a man aged 18-30 years in good health. Here the chain combines TRBV6-5 and TRBJ1-5; TRBD1 might be the D gene, on 6 matching bases. The source material was naive CD4+ T cells sorted from blood. Sample cell subset or site, as interpreted from the label and publication: CD45RA+ positively selected. Here the CDR3 is given as CASSTGTSNQPQHF. DNA sequence: TGTGCCAGCAGTACCGGGACAAGCAATCAGCCCCAGCATTTT.